The rows below give T cell receptor beta chains drawn from one sample of a study of T cell responses to AZD1222 COVID-19 vaccine. Assay used: immunoSEQ multiplex PCR; TCRdb lists only in-frame clones, some missing. Of 150,000 or so clones listed, more than 75% are singletons. The specimen comprised peripheral blood, sampled on day 0 of AZD1222 vaccination. The origin of the receptors is an adult in good health. Each CDR3 is given with its conserved first and last residue. The D gene is left open where the match is weak. Part of the rows lack a size; the others show once, few, many or a class for expanded clones.

J gene,clone size,D gene,V gene,CDR3 protein,CDR3 DNA
TRBJ1-6,NA,TRBD1,TRBV5-8,CASRSRQGGSPLHF,TGTGCCAGCAGGTCTAGACAGGGCGGCTCACCCCTCCACTTT
TRBJ2-2,NA,NA,TRBV19,CASRPTTGELFF,TGTGCCAGTCGCCCTACTACCGGGGAGCTGTTTTTT
TRBJ2-7,NA,TRBD1,TRBV28,CASSLPGQVEQYF,TGTGCCAGCAGTTTGCCAGGACAGGTCGAGCAGTACTTC
TRBJ1-3,NA,NA,TRBV19,CASSMVRERNTIYF,TGTGCCAGTAGTATGGTTCGAGAGAGAAACACCATATATTTT
TRBJ1-2,NA,TRBD1,TRBV6-5,CASRNRGLSYGYTF,TGTGCCAGCAGGAACAGGGGGCTGAGCTATGGCTACACCTTC
TRBJ1-1,NA,NA,TRBV30,CAWNVGLGSTEAFF,TGTGCCTGGAATGTGGGGCTCGGTAGTACTGAAGCTTTCTTT
TRBJ1-6,NA,NA,TRBV5-5,CASSLGRSSYNSPLHF,TGTGCCAGCAGCTTGGGCCGGAGCTCCTATAATTCACCCCTCCACTTT
TRBJ1-5,once,NA,TRBV27,CASSFGLNSNQPQHF,TGTGCCAGCAGTTTCGGCCTTAATAGCAATCAGCCCCAGCATTTT
TRBJ2-1,NA,TRBD2,TRBV4-2,CASSQASGLASNEQFF,TGTGCCAGCAGCCAAGCTTCGGGACTAGCCTCCAATGAGCAGTTCTTC
TRBJ2-2,NA,NA,TRBV7-9,CASSLGTGELFF,TGTGCCAGCAGCTTAGGAACCGGGGAGCTGTTTTTT
TRBJ1-5,NA,NA,TRBV5-4,CASSLGRNQPQHF,TGTGCCAGCAGCTTGGGGCGAAACCAGCCCCAGCATTTT
TRBJ2-2,few,NA,TRBV6-4,CASSDGSTGELFF,TGTGCCAGCAGTGACGGGAGCACCGGGGAGCTGTTTTTT
TRBJ2-4,once,TRBD2,TRBV7-2,CASSLVAGEAKNIQYF,TGTGCCAGCAGCCTTGTAGCGGGAGAGGCCAAAAACATTCAGTACTTC
TRBJ2-7,NA,NA,TRBV19,CASGSGELYEQYF,TGTGCCAGTGGGAGTGGGGAACTCTACGAGCAGTACTTC
TRBJ2-1,NA,NA,TRBV5-1,CASSMGGLGGWGEQFF,TGCGCCAGCAGTATGGGGGGCCTAGGAGGCTGGGGTGAGCAGTTCTTC
TRBJ2-7,NA,TRBD2,TRBV7-3,CASSLNPGGEQYF,TGTGCCAGCAGCTTAAACCCCGGGGGGGAGCAGTACTTC
TRBJ1-5,NA,NA,TRBV21-1,CASSKYGQVRYQPQHF,TGTGCCAGCAGCAAATACGGACAGGTCAGGTATCAGCCCCAGCATTTT
TRBJ2-7,NA,TRBD2,TRBV9,CASSVGGLAGAYEQYF,TGTGCCAGCAGCGTAGGGGGCCTAGCGGGAGCCTACGAGCAGTACTTC
TRBJ1-5,NA,TRBD1,TRBV11-2,CASSAGTAPASNQPQHF,TGTGCCAGCAGCGCCGGGACAGCCCCGGCTAGCAATCAGCCCCAGCATTTT
TRBJ2-7,NA,NA,TRBV27,CASSSGYVGEQYF,TGTGCCAGCAGTTCCGGTTACGTTGGGGAGCAGTACTTC
TRBJ1-5,NA,TRBD1,TRBV19,CASSRDRGTQHF,TGTGCCAGTAGCCGGGACAGGGGGACCCAGCATTTT
TRBJ2-7,NA,TRBD1,TRBV28,CATRDSSKSYEQYF,TGTGCCACCCGGGACAGTTCAAAATCCTACGAGCAGTACTTC
TRBJ1-2,NA,NA,TRBV12-3/TRBV12-4,CASSLSTNYGYTF,TGTGCCAGCAGTTTAAGTACTAACTATGGCTACACCTTC
TRBJ1-4,NA,NA,TRBV4-1,CASRLSGGAAQDEKLFF,TGCGCCAGCAGATTGTCTGGTGGCGCCGCCCAGGATGAAAAACTGTTTTTT
TRBJ2-6,NA,NA,TRBV4-2,CASSQVVTGSGANVLTF,TGTGCCAGCAGCCAAGTGGTTACCGGGTCTGGGGCCAACGTCCTGACTTTC
TRBJ2-3,NA,TRBD2,TRBV28,CASSSWTSGSADTQYF,TGTGCCAGCAGTTCTTGGACTAGCGGGAGCGCAGATACGCAGTATTTT
TRBJ1-2,NA,NA,TRBV10-2,CASSESWDGYTF,TGCGCCAGCAGTGAGTCTTGGGATGGCTACACCTTC
TRBJ2-1,NA,NA,TRBV29-1,CSVESPAVPRATHNEQFF,TGCAGCGTTGAATCGCCCGCTGTCCCCAGGGCCACCCACAATGAGCAGTTCTTC
TRBJ2-1,NA,NA,TRBV27,CASSLVTGYNEQFF,TGTGCCAGCAGTTTGGTGACAGGTTACAATGAGCAGTTCTTC
TRBJ2-7,NA,NA,TRBV12-3/TRBV12-4,CASSLMRGGEQYF,TGTGCCAGCAGTTTAATGCGGGGAGGCGAGCAGTACTTC
TRBJ1-2,NA,NA,TRBV5-6,CASSADRFNYGYTF,TGTGCCAGCAGCGCGGACAGATTTAACTATGGCTACACCTTC
TRBJ2-3,NA,NA,TRBV5-1,CASSPLAGARTDTQYF,TGCGCCAGCAGTCCGCTGGCGGGGGCAAGGACAGATACGCAGTATTTT
TRBJ1-5,NA,NA,TRBV7-2,CASSGTGTHQPQHF,TGTGCCAGCAGCGGTACAGGTACGCATCAGCCCCAGCATTTT
TRBJ1-2,NA,TRBD1,TRBV12-3/TRBV12-4,CASSLGQNYGYTF,TGTGCCAGCAGTTTGGGACAGAACTATGGCTACACCTTC
TRBJ2-1,NA,NA,TRBV5-1,CASSLAWEGRDPVNEQFF,TGCGCCAGCAGCTTGGCCTGGGAAGGCCGGGATCCCGTGAATGAGCAGTTCTTC
TRBJ2-4,once,NA,TRBV10-1,CASSERLGPHAFGIQYF,TGCGCCAGCAGTGAACGACTAGGGCCACACGCCTTCGGCATTCAGTACTTC
TRBJ2-2,NA,NA,TRBV20-1,CSAGWTGELFF,TGCAGTGCGGGGTGGACCGGGGAGCTGTTTTTT
TRBJ1-2,NA,NA,TRBV20-1,CSASEAKGGYTF,TGCAGTGCTAGTGAGGCAAAGGGTGGCTACACCTTC
TRBJ1-6,NA,TRBD1,TRBV30,CAADRGRNSPLHF,TGTGCCGCAGACAGGGGGCGGAATTCACCCCTCCACTTT
TRBJ2-5,few,NA,TRBV18,CASSPNRDQETQYF,TGTGCCAGCTCACCAAACAGGGATCAAGAGACCCAGTACTTC
TRBJ2-5,NA,NA,TRBV4-1,CASSQGETGQETQYF,TGCGCCAGCAGCCAGGGGGAGACAGGACAAGAGACCCAGTACTTC
TRBJ1-3,NA,NA,TRBV18,CASSLAGVTSGNTIYF,TGTGCCAGCTCACTGGCCGGGGTAACCTCTGGAAACACCATATATTTT
TRBJ2-7,NA,NA,TRBV3-1/TRBV3-2,CASSQGPPRDSYEQYF,TGTGCCAGCAGCCAGGGCCCCCCGAGGGACTCCTACGAGCAGTACTTC
TRBJ1-1,once,NA,TRBV7-2,CASSSNMNTEAFF,TGTGCCAGCAGCTCTAATATGAACACTGAAGCTTTCTTT
TRBJ2-7,NA,TRBD2,TRBV19,CASSINRLAGVSGEQYF,TGTGCCAGTAGTATAAATCGACTAGCGGGAGTATCAGGCGAGCAGTACTTC
TRBJ1-2,NA,NA,TRBV28,CASSPLGRSNYGYTF,TGTGCCAGCAGTCCCCTGGGAAGGAGCAACTATGGCTACACCTTC
TRBJ2-5,NA,TRBD2,TRBV13,CASSLGREVETQYF,TGTGCCAGCAGCTTAGGGCGGGAGGTAGAGACCCAGTACTTC
TRBJ1-2,NA,NA,TRBV4-1,CASSQGRVQGYTF,TGCGCCAGCAGCCAAGGGCGGGTTCAAGGCTACACCTTC
TRBJ1-2,NA,TRBD1,TRBV28,CANVEGAFGYTF,TGTGCCAACGTTGAGGGGGCGTTTGGCTACACCTTC
TRBJ2-2,NA,TRBD2,TRBV2,CASSEGTSGRAIGGELFF,TGTGCCAGCAGTGAAGGGACTAGCGGGAGGGCCATAGGCGGGGAGCTGTTTTTT
TRBJ2-3,NA,TRBD2,TRBV28,CASSFSSGRSNRNTQYF,TGTGCCAGCAGTTTCTCTAGCGGGAGGTCAAACCGCAATACGCAGTATTTT
TRBJ2-7,NA,TRBD2,TRBV6-1,CASSEFMRGTSYKQYF,TGTGCCAGCAGTGAGTTCATGCGAGGGACTAGCTACAAGCAGTACTTC
TRBJ2-2,NA,TRBD1,TRBV7-6,CASSSQEGTGDTGELFF,TGTGCCAGCAGCTCCCAGGAGGGGACAGGGGACACCGGGGAGCTGTTTTTT
TRBJ2-3,NA,TRBD2,TRBV7-9,CASSLGWGGVTDTQYF,TGTGCCAGCAGCTTAGGCTGGGGGGGAGTCACAGATACGCAGTATTTT
TRBJ1-1,NA,NA,TRBV7-2,CASSLAWGGRGYANTEAFF,TGTGCCAGCAGCTTAGCTTGGGGGGGTCGGGGGTACGCGAACACTGAAGCTTTCTTT
TRBJ2-7,NA,NA,TRBV28,CASSLPRSSYEQYF,TGTGCCAGCAGTTTACCCCGGTCCTCCTACGAGCAGTACTTC
TRBJ2-7,NA,NA,TRBV6-2/TRBV6-3,CASSVRGSYEQYF,TGTGCCAGCAGTGTGAGGGGCTCGTACGAGCAGTACTTC